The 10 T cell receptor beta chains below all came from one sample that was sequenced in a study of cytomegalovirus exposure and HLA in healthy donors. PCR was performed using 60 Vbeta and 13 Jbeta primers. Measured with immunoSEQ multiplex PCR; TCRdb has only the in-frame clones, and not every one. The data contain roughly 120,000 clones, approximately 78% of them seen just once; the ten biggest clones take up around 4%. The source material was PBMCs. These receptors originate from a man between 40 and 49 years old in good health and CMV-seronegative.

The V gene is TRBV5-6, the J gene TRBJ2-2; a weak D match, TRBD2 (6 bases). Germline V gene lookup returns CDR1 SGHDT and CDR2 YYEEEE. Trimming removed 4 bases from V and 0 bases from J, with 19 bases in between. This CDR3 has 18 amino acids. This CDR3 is CASSPQLGGIANTGELFF. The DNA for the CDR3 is TGTGCCAGCAGCCCCCAGTTGGGGGGTATCGCGAACACCGGGGAGCTGTTTTTT.

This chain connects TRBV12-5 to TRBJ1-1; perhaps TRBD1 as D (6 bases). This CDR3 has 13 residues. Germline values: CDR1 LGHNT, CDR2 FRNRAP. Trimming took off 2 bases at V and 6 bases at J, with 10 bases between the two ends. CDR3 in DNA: TGTGCTAGTGGTTTGATCAGGGGAGCTGAAGCTTTCTTT. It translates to CASGLIRGAEAFF.

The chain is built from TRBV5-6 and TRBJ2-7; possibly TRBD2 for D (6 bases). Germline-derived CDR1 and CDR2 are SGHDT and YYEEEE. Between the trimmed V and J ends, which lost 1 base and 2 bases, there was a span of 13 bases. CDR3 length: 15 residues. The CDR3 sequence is CASSLSAGLAYEQYF. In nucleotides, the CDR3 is TGTGCCAGCAGCTTGTCGGCGGGACTCGCCTACGAGCAGTACTTC.

CDR3: CASSIGGTYQPQHF. DNA of the CDR3: TGTGCCAGCAGTATCGGGGGGACATATCAGCCCCAGCATTTT. This chain connects TRBV6-5 to TRBJ1-5; D might be TRBD1 (6 bases). CDR1 and CDR2 (germline): MNHEY, SVGAGI. Trimming left V 5 bases short and J 5 bases short, with 13 bases between. The CDR3 contains 14 residues.

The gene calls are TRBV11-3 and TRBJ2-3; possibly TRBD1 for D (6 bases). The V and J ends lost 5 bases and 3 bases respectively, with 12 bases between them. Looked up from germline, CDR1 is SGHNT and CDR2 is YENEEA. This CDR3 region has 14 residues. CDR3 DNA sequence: TGTGCCAGCAGCAAACAGGGCAGGACAGATACGCAGTATTTT. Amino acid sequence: CASSKQGRTDTQYF.

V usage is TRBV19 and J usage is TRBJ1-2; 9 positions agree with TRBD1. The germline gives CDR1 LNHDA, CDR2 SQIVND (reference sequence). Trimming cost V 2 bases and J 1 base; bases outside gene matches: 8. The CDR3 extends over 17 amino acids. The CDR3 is CASSIWGQGPSNYGYTF. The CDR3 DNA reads TGTGCCAGTAGTATATGGGGACAGGGCCCAAGTAACTATGGCTACACCTTC.

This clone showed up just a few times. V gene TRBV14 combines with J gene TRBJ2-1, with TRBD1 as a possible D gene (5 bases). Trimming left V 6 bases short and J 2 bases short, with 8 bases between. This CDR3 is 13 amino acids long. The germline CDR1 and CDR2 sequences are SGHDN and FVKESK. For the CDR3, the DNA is TGTGCCAGCAGACAGGCCACCTACAATGAGCAGTTCTTC. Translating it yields CASRQATYNEQFF.

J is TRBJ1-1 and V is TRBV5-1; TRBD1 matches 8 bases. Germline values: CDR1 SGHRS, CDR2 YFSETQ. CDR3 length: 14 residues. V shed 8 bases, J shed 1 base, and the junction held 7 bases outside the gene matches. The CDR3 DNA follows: TGCGCCAGTACCCGGACAGGGAAGAACACTGAAGCTTTCTTT. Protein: CASTRTGKNTEAFF.

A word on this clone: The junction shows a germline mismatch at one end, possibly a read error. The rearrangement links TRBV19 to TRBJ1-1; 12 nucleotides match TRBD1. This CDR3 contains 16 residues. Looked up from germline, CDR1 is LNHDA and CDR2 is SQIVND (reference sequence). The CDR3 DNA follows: TGTGCTAGTATCCCGACGGGACAGGGGGCCTACACTGAAGCTTTCTTT. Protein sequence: CASIPTGQGAYTEAFF.

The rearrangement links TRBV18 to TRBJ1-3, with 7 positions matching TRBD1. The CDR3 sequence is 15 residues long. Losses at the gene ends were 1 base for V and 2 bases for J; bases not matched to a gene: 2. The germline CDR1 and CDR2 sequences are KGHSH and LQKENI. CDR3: CASSPLTGAGNTIYF. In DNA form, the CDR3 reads TGTGCCAGCTCACCACTTACAGGGGCTGGAAACACCATATATTTT.